The 18 T cell receptor beta chains listed next were all sequenced from one sample in a study of blood T cell repertoires in COVID-19. Only in-frame clones appear in the TCRdb table, and some are missing; sequencing was by immunoSEQ multiplex PCR. The sample yields 200,000 to 250,000 clones, 70% to 90% seen once. The specimen was peripheral blood. Every receptor here comes from a man aged 45 to 65 who had recovered from COVID-19.

The count of this clone is one. The CDR3 here is CASNNLWAGGVGELFF. In nucleotides, the CDR3 is TGTGCCAGCAACAACCTTTGGGCAGGGGGTGTCGGGGAGCTGTTTTTT. The chain uses TRBV3-1 (or the pseudogene TRBV3-2) and TRBJ2-2, with TRBD1 identical over 7 bases. With 7 bases clipped from V and 7 bases from J, the junction kept 15 bases outside the gene matches. Germline V gene lookup returns CDR1 LGHDT and CDR2 YNNKEL (reference sequence). This CDR3 spans 16 amino acids.

V and J are TRBV6-5 and TRBJ1-3; D possibly corresponds to TRBD1 (6 bases). V was shortened by 5 bases and J by 4 bases, with 15 bases between the two germline ends. The CDR3 has 15 residues. Germline assignment: CDR1 MNHEY and CDR2 SVGAGI. The CDR3 region is CASSLAGAGGNTIYF. The DNA for the CDR3 is TGTGCCAGCAGTCTTGCGGGGGCAGGGGGAAACACCATATATTTT.

The chain uses TRBV5-1 and TRBJ2-5; D remains unclear. Germline-derived CDR1 and CDR2 are SGHRS and YFSETQ. This CDR3 is 13 amino acids long. The germline V and J ends were trimmed by 1 base and 3 bases, with 7 bases remaining between them. The CDR3 DNA reads as TGCGCCAGCAGCTTGTATCCCGAAGAGACCCAGTACTTC. Its protein is CASSLYPEETQYF.

V is TRBV2 and J is TRBJ2-1; 9 nucleotides align to TRBD2. Trimming removed 7 bases from V and 5 bases from J; junction bases left unmatched: 15. From germline, CDR1 is SNHLY and CDR2 FYNNEI. The CDR3 totals 17 residues. CDR3 region: CASTKRGGSGRNNEQFF. The CDR3 DNA reads as TGTGCCAGCACCAAAAGGGGCGGTAGCGGGAGAAACAATGAGCAGTTCTTC.

The chain couples TRBV3-1 (or the pseudogene TRBV3-2) to TRBJ2-7, with TRBD1 identical over 9 bases. Trimming removed 1 base from V and 5 bases from J; junction bases left unmatched: 9. The CDR3 totals 16 residues. CDR1 LGHDT and CDR2 YNNKEL come from the germline V gene (reference sequence). The chain's CDR3 is CASSQVSGTGNDEQYF. The CDR3 DNA sequence: TGTGCCAGCAGCCAAGTGTCCGGGACAGGGAACGACGAGCAGTACTTC.

The rearrangement links TRBV27 to TRBJ2-1, with 7 bases lining up with TRBD2. Germline loops: CDR1 MNHEY, CDR2 SMNVEV (reference sequence). The CDR3 length is 14 residues. Trimming at V came to 3 bases and at J to 6 bases, leaving 5 bases not matched to a gene. CDR3 DNA: TGTGCCAGCAGTTTCTCACTAGCGCCCAATGAGCAGTTCTTC. It codes for CASSFSLAPNEQFF.

The chain couples TRBV5-1 to TRBJ1-1; TRBD1 matches 7 bases. The CDR3 extends over 15 amino acids. V shed 3 bases, J shed 1 base, and the junction held 6 bases outside the gene matches. Per germline, CDR1 SGHRS and CDR2 YFSETQ. CDR3 bases: TGCGCCAGCAGCTGGAGGACAGGATCGAACACTGAAGCTTTCTTT. Protein product: CASSWRTGSNTEAFF.

The chain is built from TRBV5-1 and TRBJ2-1; the match to TRBD2 covers 12 bases. V was pared by 4 bases and J by 9 bases, with 17 bases of the junction left unmatched. Germline CDR1 SGHRS, CDR2 YFSETQ. This CDR3 contains 18 residues. The CDR3 coding sequence is TGCGCCAGCAGCCCTGATACCGGACTAGCGGGAAGATTGTTTGAGCAGTTCTTC. Translated, it gives CASSPDTGLAGRLFEQFF.

The chain has TRBV5-4 and TRBJ2-1; the match to TRBD1 covers 7 bases. CDR1 is SGHNT and CDR2 is YYREEE in the germline V gene (reference sequence). The ends lost 1 base at V and 6 bases at J; junction bases unmatched: 7. This CDR3 spans 15 amino acids. CDR3 sequence: CASSLNTGAGNEQFF. CDR3 sequence (DNA): TGTGCCAGCAGCTTGAACACAGGGGCGGGCAATGAGCAGTTCTTC.

Only one count was recorded for this clone. The chain links TRBV5-1 to TRBJ2-3, with TRBD2 matching 7 bases. The junction had 10 bases not matched to a gene; V was cut back by 9 bases and J by 3 bases. This CDR3 has 14 amino acids. The germline CDR1 and CDR2 sequences are SGHRS and YFSETQ. In DNA form, the CDR3 reads TGCGCCACCCGGCCTAGCGGAAATACAGATACGCAGTATTTT. Translated, it gives CATRPSGNTDTQYF. The variable domain in full, with the rest retrieved from reference TRBV5-1 and TRBJ2-3, is KAGVTQTPRYLIKTRGQQVTLSCSPISGHRSVSWYQQTPGQGLQFLFEYFSETQRNKGNFPGRFSGRQFSNSRSEMNVSTLELGDSALYLCATRPSGNTDTQYFGPGTRLTVL.

This chain uses TRBV30 with TRBJ1-5; D is possibly TRBD1 (5 bases). The germline CDR1 and CDR2 sequences are GTSNPN and SVGIG (reference sequence). V was clipped by 2 bases and J by 1 base, with 6 bases between them. CDR3 size: 13 residues. CDR3 nucleotides: TGTGCCTGGAGTAAGGGGAGCAATCAGCCCCAGCATTTT. It translates to CAWSKGSNQPQHF.

V usage is TRBV5-4 and J usage is TRBJ2-7, with TRBD2 matching 13 bases. Germline V gene lookup returns CDR1 SGHNT and CDR2 YYREEE (reference sequence). This CDR3 region has 16 residues. With V trimmed by 2 bases and J by 3 bases, 5 bases remained unmatched. The CDR3 DNA follows: TGTGCCAGCAGCTTAGGGACTAGCGGGACCTACTACGAGCAGTACTTC. Translated: CASSLGTSGTYYEQYF.

The CDR3 loop reads CASSEPGREYEQYF. The CDR3 DNA sequence: TGTGCCAGCAGCGAACCAGGGCGGGAGTACGAGCAGTACTTC. This chain joins TRBV5-5 and TRBJ2-7; TRBD2 agrees at 7 bases. The CDR3 contains 14 residues. V was pared by 4 bases and J by 4 bases, with 8 bases of the junction left unmatched. Per germline, CDR1 SGHKS and CDR2 YYEKEE (reference sequence).

The chain combines TRBV5-8 with TRBJ2-7; a possible D gene is TRBD2 (5 bases). The V gene lost 1 base and the J gene lost 3 bases, with 14 bases spanning the gap. This CDR3 contains 15 residues. Germline loops: CDR1 SGHTS, CDR2 YDEGEE. The CDR3 DNA reads TGTGCCAGCAGCTTGTCAAGCGGAGCTTTCTACGAGCAGTACTTC. It codes for CASSLSSGAFYEQYF.

This clone was recorded a few times. The chain is built from TRBV4-1 and TRBJ2-1, with 13 nucleotides matching TRBD2. CDR3 length equals 20 residues. V dropped 0 bases and J dropped 0; count of bases not matched to a gene: 8. Germline assignment: CDR1 MGHRA and CDR2 YSYEKL. The CDR3 loop is CASSQEGGTSGISSYNEQFF. Written as DNA, the CDR3 is TGCGCCAGCAGCCAAGAGGGGGGGACTAGCGGGATTAGCTCCTACAATGAGCAGTTCTTC.

In its sample, this clone was seen once. The V gene is TRBV7-2, the J gene TRBJ2-7, with a tentative D call TRBD1 (5 bases). Trimming left V 1 base short and J 0 bases short, with 13 bases between. Germline V gene data show CDR1 as SGHTA and CDR2 as FQGNSA. This CDR3 has 16 amino acids. The CDR3 is CASSLGQHSSSYEQYF. DNA of the CDR3: TGTGCCAGCAGCTTAGGACAGCACTCCAGCTCCTACGAGCAGTACTTC.

The V call is TRBV27, the J call TRBJ2-7, with TRBD2 matching 9 bases. Looked up from germline, CDR1 is MNHEY and CDR2 is SMNVEV (reference sequence). V shed 4 bases and J 3 bases; nucleotides not matched to a gene: 7. The length of the CDR3 is 15 residues. CDR3 region: CASSYSGSALYEQYF. CDR3 in DNA: TGTGCCAGCAGTTATAGCGGGAGCGCTCTCTACGAGCAGTACTTC.

This chain's CDR3 is CASSLATGGTGYTF. The CDR3 region has the DNA TGTGCCAGCAGCTTAGCCACAGGGGGAACCGGCTACACCTTC. The chain carries TRBV11-2 and TRBJ1-2, with TRBD1 identical over 8 bases. V shed 1 base and J 8 bases; nucleotides not matched to a gene: 6. This CDR3 has 14 amino acids. Germline lookup yields CDR1 SGHAT and CDR2 FQNNGV.